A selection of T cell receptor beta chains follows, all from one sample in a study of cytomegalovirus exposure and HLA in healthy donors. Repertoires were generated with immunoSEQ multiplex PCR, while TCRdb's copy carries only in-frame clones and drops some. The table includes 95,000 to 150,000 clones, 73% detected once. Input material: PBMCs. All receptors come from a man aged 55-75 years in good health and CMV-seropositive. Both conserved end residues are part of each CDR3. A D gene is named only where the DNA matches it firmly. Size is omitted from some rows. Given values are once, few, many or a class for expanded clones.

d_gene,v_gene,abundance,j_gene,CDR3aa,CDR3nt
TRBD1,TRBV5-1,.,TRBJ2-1,CASSSGQGSGNNEQFF,TGCGCCAGCAGCTCGGGACAGGGGTCGGGAAACAATGAGCAGTTCTTC
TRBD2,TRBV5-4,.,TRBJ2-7,CASSPSSGGSYEQYF,TGTGCCAGCAGCCCAAGTAGCGGGGGATCCTACGAGCAGTACTTC
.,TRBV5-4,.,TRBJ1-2,CASREGRLYDGYTF,TGTGCCAGTAGGGAGGGCAGACTATATGATGGCTACACCTTC
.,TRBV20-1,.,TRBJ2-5,CGWTIQETQYF,TGCGGGTGGACTATCCAAGAGACCCAGTACTTC
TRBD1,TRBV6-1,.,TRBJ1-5,CASRGTGGFQPQHF,TGTGCCAGCAGGGGGACAGGGGGCTTTCAGCCCCAGCATTTT
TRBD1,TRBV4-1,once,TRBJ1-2,CASSHVPGQRNYGYTF,TGCGCCAGCAGCCACGTTCCGGGACAGAGGAACTATGGCTACACCTTC
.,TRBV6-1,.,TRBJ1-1,CASSDFGQRSGGAFF,TGTGCCAGCAGTGACTTCGGACAGCGGAGTGGCGGGGCTTTCTTT
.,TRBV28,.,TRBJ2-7,CASTENGASYEQYF,TGTGCCAGCACTGAGAATGGGGCCTCCTACGAGCAGTACTTC
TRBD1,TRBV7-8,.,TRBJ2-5,CASSSPARGRETQYF,TGTGCCAGCAGCTCCCCAGCTAGGGGGCGAGAGACCCAGTACTTC
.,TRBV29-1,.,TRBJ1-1,CSVRRVGTEAFF,TGCAGCGTTCGCAGGGTGGGTACTGAAGCTTTCTTT
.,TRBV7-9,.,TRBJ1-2,CASSMDRASYGYTF,TGTGCCAGCAGCATGGACAGAGCGAGCTATGGCTACACCTTC
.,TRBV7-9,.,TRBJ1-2,CASSSGVGVTF,TGTGCCAGCAGCTCGGGGGTTGGGGTCACCTTC
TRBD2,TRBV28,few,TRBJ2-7,CASSGVSGGYEQYF,TGTGCCAGCAGTGGGGTTAGCGGGGGCTACGAGCAGTACTTC
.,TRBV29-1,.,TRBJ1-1,CSVGKVAGMNTEAFF,TGCAGCGTTGGGAAAGTGGCGGGGATGAACACTGAAGCTTTCTTT
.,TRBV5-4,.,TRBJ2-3,CASSLDRGANTQYF,TGTGCCAGCAGCTTGGACCGGGGGGCGAATACGCAGTATTTT
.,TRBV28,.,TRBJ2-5,CASSEGRETQYF,TGTGCCAGCAGTGAGGGGAGGGAGACCCAGTACTTC
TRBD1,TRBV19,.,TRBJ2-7,CASSGTAFSSYEQYF,TGTGCCAGTAGTGGGACAGCCTTTAGCTCCTACGAGCAGTACTTC
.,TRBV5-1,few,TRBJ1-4,CASSEPGINEKLFF,TGCGCCAGCAGCGAGCCGGGAATTAATGAAAAACTGTTTTTT
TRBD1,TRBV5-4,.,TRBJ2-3,CASSFPTGLRDTQYF,TGTGCCAGCAGCTTTCCGACAGGGCTCCGGGATACGCAGTATTTT
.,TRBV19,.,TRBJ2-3,CASSIGASTDTQYF,TGTGCCAGTAGTATAGGGGCTAGCACAGATACGCAGTATTTT
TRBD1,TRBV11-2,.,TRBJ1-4,CASSLSGTGGEKLFF,TGTGCCAGCAGCTTATCCGGGACAGGGGGTGAAAAACTGTTTTTT
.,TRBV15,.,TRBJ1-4,CATSPGWSNEKLFF,TGTGCCACTTCCCCCGGTTGGAGTAATGAAAAACTGTTTTTT
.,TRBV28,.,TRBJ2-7,CASISPGSIRQYF,TGTGCCAGCATCTCCCCGGGGTCGATTCGGCAGTACTTC
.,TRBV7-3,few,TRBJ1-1,CASSLRGGEAFF,TGTGCCAGCAGCTTAAGAGGTGGGGAAGCTTTCTTT
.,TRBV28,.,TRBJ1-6,CASRILGDYSPLHF,TGTGCCAGCCGAATATTAGGAGACTATTCACCCCTCCACTTT
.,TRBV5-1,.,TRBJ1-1,CASSLGPQQGTQSVAFF,TGCGCCAGCAGCCTGGGGCCCCAACAGGGAACCCAGTCGGTCGCTTTCTTT
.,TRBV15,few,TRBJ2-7,CATSRTVSYEQYF,TGTGCCACCAGCAGGACAGTTTCCTACGAGCAGTACTTC
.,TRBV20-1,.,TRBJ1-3,CSAIGNTIYF,TGCAGTGCTATCGGGAACACCATATATTTT